One and the same sample provided the 26 T cell receptor beta chains below, sequenced in a study of T-cell reconstitution after alpha-beta-depleted transplantation in children. Unique molecular identifiers were incorporated into the prepared TCRbeta library. One entry per CDR3 protein results from TCRdb running MiXCR on the PCR reads. The sample shows some 550,000 distinct CDR3 sequences, about 23% of them seen only once. The material was PBMCs, mostly from graft donor cells, obtained 360 days after TCRalphabeta/CD19-depleted stem cell transplant. The receptors were sampled from a boy under three years old who had a stem cell transplant for acute myeloid leukemia, so the T cells may come from the graft donor.

The chain links TRBV6-1 to TRBJ2-2; D gene unclear. The CDR3 contains 13 residues. The V and J ends lost 6 bases and 0 bases respectively, with 5 bases between them. Germline CDR1 is MNHNS and CDR2 is SASEGT. The chain's CDR3 is CASSTTNTGELFF. As DNA, the CDR3 is TGTGCCAGCAGCACCACGAACACCGGGGAGCTGTTTTTT.

The CDR3 DNA follows: TGTGCCAGCAGTACGTACCACCGGGACACACAAGAGACCCAGTACTTC. This sequence encodes CASSTYHRDTQETQYF. V gene TRBV6-2 or TRBV6-3 combines with J gene TRBJ2-5, with a tentative D call TRBD1 (6 bases). V lost 5 bases and J lost 2, with 18 bases in between. Germline V gene lookup returns CDR1 MNHEY and CDR2 SVGEGT. There are 16 residues in the CDR3.

The V and J genes are TRBV21-1 and TRBJ2-1. TRBV21-1 has pseudogene status. CDR3 length: 11 amino acids. The CDR3, as DNA: TGTGCCAGCAGCAAAGCGCACGAGCAGTTCTTC. This translates into CASSKAHEQFF.

The sample holds a few counts of this clonotype. The rearrangement joins TRBV28 to TRBJ2-3; D gene unclear. In germline, CDR1 is MDHEN, CDR2 SYDVKM. Trimming cost V 11 bases and J 2 bases, with 14 bases left between them. The CDR3 totals 13 residues. The CDR3 protein is CAAQEIFTDTQYF. CDR3 coding DNA: TGTGCCGCCCAAGAGATCTTCACAGATACGCAGTATTTT.

The chain couples TRBV6-5 to TRBJ2-2; D unclear. Germline V lookup: CDR1 MNHEY, CDR2 SVGAGI. This CDR3 has 16 amino acids. Trimming took off 2 bases at V and 0 bases at J, with 10 bases between the two ends. Here the CDR3 reads CASSYGSDANTGELFF. Written as DNA, the CDR3 is TGTGCCAGCAGTTACGGGTCAGACGCGAACACCGGGGAGCTGTTTTTT.

A note on this clonotype: This may arise from a read error, as a much more abundant clone is one base away. The genes are TRBV24-1 and TRBJ2-1; D is undetermined. CDR1 is KGHDR and CDR2 is SFDVKD in the germline V gene. The CDR3 extends over 15 amino acids. Deletions cut 2 bases from V and 3 bases from J, with 10 bases between. In DNA form, the CDR3 reads TGTGCCACCAGTGATTCTGACCCGTTCTACAATGAGCAGTTCTTC. Translated, it gives CATSDSDPFYNEQFF.

Many counts were recorded for this clonotype. The chain couples TRBV6-5 to TRBJ1-6; possible D gene TRBD1, 5 bases. The CDR3 extends over 16 amino acids. V was cut by 5 bases and J by 11 bases, with 22 bases left in between. Germline lookup yields CDR1 MNHEY and CDR2 SVGAGI. The DNA for the CDR3 is TGTGCCAGCAGTACTTCTTGGGGACTGACGAACCCACCCCTCCACTTT. Amino acids: CASSTSWGLTNPPLHF.

A word on this clonotype: This clone may be a read error of a much larger clone one base away. This chain uses TRBV3-1 with TRBJ2-2; D is unclear. Germline-derived CDR1 and CDR2 are LGHDT and YNNKEL (reference sequence). Trimming cost V 4 bases and J 1 base, with 7 bases left between them. This CDR3 comprises 14 residues. CDR3 residues: CASSRVRNTGELFF. The CDR3 nucleotides are TGTGCCAGCAGCCGGGTCAGGAACACCGGGGAGCTGTTTTTT. The full variable domain, with the rest looked up from reference TRBV3-1 and TRBJ2-2, is DTAVSQTPKYLVTQMGNDKSIKCEQNLGHDTMYWYKQDSKKFLKIMFSYNNKELIINETVPNRFSPKSPDKAHLNLHINSLELGDSAVYFCASSRVRNTGELFFGEGSRLTVL.

The genes are TRBV20-1 and TRBJ1-5; a possible D gene is TRBD1 (5 bases). Germline CDR1 DFQATT, CDR2 SNEGSKA (reference sequence). Trimming shortened V by 5 bases and J by 3 bases, and 11 bases separated the two germline ends. The CDR3 covers 13 residues. The CDR3 loop reads CSARRQSNQPQHF. The CDR3 nucleotides are TGCAGTGCTCGCCGACAGTCCAATCAGCCCCAGCATTTT.

This clonotype was found a few times. The chain couples TRBV7-9 to TRBJ2-1; D remains ambiguous. The CDR3 covers 13 residues. V was pared by 1 base and J by 7 bases, with 8 bases between. Germline assignment: CDR1 SEHNR and CDR2 FQNEAQ (reference sequence). Written as DNA, the CDR3 is TGTGCCAGCAGCTTAGAGACACCAAATGAGCAGTTCTTC. The encoded protein is CASSLETPNEQFF.

This clonotype was seen at least ten times. This chain links TRBV12-3 or TRBV12-4 with TRBJ2-2, with D unresolved. The CDR3 has 12 residues. With 3 bases removed from V and 10 bases from J, the gap between germline ends came to 9 bases. The CDR3 spells CASSFSGLELFF. The CDR3 DNA follows: TGTGCCAGCAGTTTTTCCGGATTGGAGCTGTTTTTT.

This clonotype was detected only a few times. This chain joins TRBV25-1 and TRBJ2-4, with D maybe TRBD2 (6 bases). The V gene lost 0 bases and the J gene lost 6 bases, with 9 bases spanning the gap. Germline CDR1 is MGHDK and CDR2 is SYGVNS. The CDR3 has 14 amino acids. The chain's CDR3 is CASSEYGEANIQYF. CDR3 coding DNA: TGTGCCAGCAGTGAATACGGGGAGGCAAACATTCAGTACTTC.

The rearrangement uses TRBV28 and TRBJ2-7, with a possible D match to TRBD2 (5 bases). From germline, CDR1 is MDHEN and CDR2 SYDVKM. CDR3 length: 15 amino acids. V lost 6 bases and J lost 3, with 18 bases in between. The CDR3 nucleotides are TGTGCCAGCAGAGGAACTGTCCCCGGGGTCTACGAGCAGTACGTC. It codes for CASRGTVPGVYEQYV.

This chain connects TRBV3-1 to TRBJ1-1; 7 bases agree with TRBD1. CDR1 and CDR2 (germline): LGHDT, YNNKEL (reference sequence). The junction had 13 bases not matched to a gene; V was cut back by 5 bases and J by 4 bases. The CDR3 has 16 residues. DNA of the CDR3: TGTGCCAGCAGCGACTTAGGGGGCGCGTTGGGCACTGAAGCTTTCTTT. This sequence encodes CASSDLGGALGTEAFF.

This clonotype occurred a few times. This sequence joins TRBV7-7 and TRBJ2-5; TRBD2 matches at 9 bases. There are 15 residues in the CDR3. Germline-derived CDR1 and CDR2 are SSHAT and FNYEAQ (reference sequence). Unmatched junction bases numbered 5, after V lost 5 bases and J lost 1 base. For the CDR3, the DNA is TGTGCCAGCAGCCCTCTAGCGGGGAGCCAAGAGACCCAGTACTTC. Translated, it gives CASSPLAGSQETQYF.

In its sample, this clonotype was seen a few times. The rearrangement joins TRBV15 to TRBJ1-2; 9 bases line up with TRBD1. Trimming removed 4 bases from V and 6 bases from J; junction bases left unmatched: 3. The germline gives CDR1 LNHNV, CDR2 YYDKDF (reference sequence). The CDR3 runs 13 residues. CDR3 sequence reads: CATSTGTGNGYTF. The CDR3 nucleotides are TGTGCCACCAGCACCGGGACAGGGAATGGCTACACCTTC.

V is TRBV6-1 and J is TRBJ2-1, with 11 bases matching TRBD2. The CDR3 length is 14 residues. The germline V gene has CDR1 MNHNS and CDR2 SASEGT. J gave up 5 bases and V 8 bases, and 5 bases lay outside the gene matches. Here the CDR3 reads CASGASGGNNEQFF. DNA for the CDR3: TGTGCCAGCGGGGCTAGCGGGGGGAACAATGAGCAGTTCTTC.

There are a few counts of this clonotype. This chain links TRBV29-1 with TRBJ2-3, with 9 bases that match TRBD2. CDR3 length: 16 amino acids. The junction had 6 bases not matched to a gene; V was cut back by 0 bases and J by 2 bases. Germline values: CDR1 SQVTM, CDR2 ANQGSEA. Written as DNA, the CDR3 is TGCAGCGTTGAAGATCTCGCTAGCGGGGACACAGATACGCAGTATTTT. It codes for CSVEDLASGDTDTQYF.

The chain couples TRBV6-1 to TRBJ2-2; D remains unclear. CDR3 length: 14 amino acids. Looked up from germline, CDR1 is MNHNS and CDR2 is SASEGT. V shed 6 bases and J shed 0 bases, with 8 bases lying between them. The CDR3 sequence is CASSSVPNTGELFF. CDR3 DNA sequence: TGTGCCAGCAGCAGCGTCCCGAACACCGGGGAGCTGTTTTTT.

This clonotype was recorded at least ten times. V usage is TRBV13 and J usage is TRBJ2-7, with TRBD2 as a possible D gene (6 bases). This CDR3 region has 13 residues. The V gene lost 5 bases and the J gene lost 4 bases, with 12 bases spanning the gap. The germline V gene encodes CDR1 PRHDT and CDR2 FYEKMQ (reference sequence). This CDR3 reads CASSAGTPYEQYF. For the CDR3, the DNA is TGTGCCAGCAGCGCGGGGACTCCATACGAGCAGTACTTC. Full variable domain (remainder filled in from reference TRBV13 and TRBJ2-7): AAGVIQSPRHLIKEKRETATLKCYPIPRHDTVYWYQQGPGQDPQFLISFYEKMQSDKGSIPDRFSAQQFSDYHSELNMSSLELGDSALYFCASSAGTPYEQYFGPGTRLTVT.

This clonotype was seen a handful of times. The CDR3 DNA is TGTGCCAGCAGTACCCCCAGACCGAACGGGGAGCTGTTTTTT. Its translation is CASSTPRPNGELFF. The chain carries TRBV27 and TRBJ2-2; no firm D call. Between the trimmed V and J ends, which lost 5 bases and 7 bases, there was a span of 14 bases. The CDR3 covers 14 residues. CDR1 MNHEY and CDR2 SMNVEV come from the germline V gene (reference sequence).

The chain uses TRBV4-3 and TRBJ2-1; D gene unclear. V was cut by 0 bases and J by 3 bases, with 9 bases left in between. Germline assignment: CDR1 LGHNA and CDR2 YSLEER. The CDR3 runs 15 residues. The CDR3 region has the DNA TGCGCCAGCAGCCAAGATCGGGTCTTCTACAATGAGCAGTTCTTC. As protein: CASSQDRVFYNEQFF.

Ten or more counts support this clonotype. The chain uses TRBV29-1 and TRBJ1-1; possibly TRBD1 for D (5 bases). Trimming took 2 bases from V and 6 from J, leaving 10 bases between them. The germline V gene encodes CDR1 SQVTM and CDR2 ANQGSEA. CDR3 length: 12 amino acids. The DNA of the CDR3 is TGCAGCGTTGAATTCGAGGGGCCTGAAGCTTTCTTT. Its translation: CSVEFEGPEAFF.

This clonotype was seen only a few times. The chain has TRBV11-2 and TRBJ2-3; no definite D call. Trimming cost V 2 bases and J 6 bases, with 12 bases left between them. Germline assignment: CDR1 SGHAT and CDR2 FQNNGV. The CDR3 has 14 residues. CDR3 sequence: CASSLRPTGDTQYF. The CDR3 bases are TGTGCCAGCAGCTTAAGACCCACTGGGGATACGCAGTATTTT. The complete variable domain, with remaining parts taken from reference TRBV11-2 and TRBJ2-3, reads EAGVAQSPRYKIIEKRQSVAFWCNPISGHATLYWYQQILGQGPKLLIQFQNNGVVDDSQLPKDRFSAERLKGVDSTLKIQPAKLEDSAVYLCASSLRPTGDTQYFGPGTRLTVL.

V and J are TRBV12-3 or TRBV12-4 and TRBJ2-3; 7 nucleotides agree with TRBD2. Trimming cost V 3 bases and J 1 base; bases outside gene matches: 7. This CDR3 spans 16 amino acids. CDR3 residues: CASSFPQRGGTDTQYF. As DNA, the CDR3 is TGTGCCAGCAGTTTCCCGCAGCGGGGAGGCACAGATACGCAGTATTTT.

The chain employs TRBV7-8 and TRBJ2-2, with D uncertain. The CDR3 consists of 12 residues. Germline-derived CDR1 and CDR2 are SGHVS and FQNEAQ. Trimming cost V 0 bases and J 7 bases, with 3 bases left between them. The CDR3, as DNA: TGTGCCAGCAGCTTAGCTAACGGGGAGCTGTTTTTT. This codes for CASSLANGELFF.